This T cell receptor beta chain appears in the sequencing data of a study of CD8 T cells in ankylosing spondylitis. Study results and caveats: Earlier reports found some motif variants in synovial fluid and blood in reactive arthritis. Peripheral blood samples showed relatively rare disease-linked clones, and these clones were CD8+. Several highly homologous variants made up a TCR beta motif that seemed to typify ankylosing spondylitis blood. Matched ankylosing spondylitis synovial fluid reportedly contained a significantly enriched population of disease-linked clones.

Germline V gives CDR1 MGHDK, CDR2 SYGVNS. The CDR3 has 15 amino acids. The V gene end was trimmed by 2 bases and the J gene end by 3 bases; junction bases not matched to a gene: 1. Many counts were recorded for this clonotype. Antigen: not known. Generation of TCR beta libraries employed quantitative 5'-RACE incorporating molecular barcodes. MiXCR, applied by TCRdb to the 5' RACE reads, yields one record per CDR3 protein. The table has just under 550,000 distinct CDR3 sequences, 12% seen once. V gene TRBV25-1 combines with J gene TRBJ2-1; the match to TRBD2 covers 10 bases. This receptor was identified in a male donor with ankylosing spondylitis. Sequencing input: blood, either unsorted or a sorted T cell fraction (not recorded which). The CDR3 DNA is TGTGCCAGCAGTGAACCTAGCGGGAGCTACAATGAGCAGTTCTTC. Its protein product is CASSEPSGSYNEQFF.